Below, 26 T cell receptor beta chains from the same sample are listed, as sequenced in a study of cytomegalovirus exposure and HLA in healthy donors. With 60 Vbeta and 13 Jbeta primers, the PCR was carried out. Assay used: immunoSEQ multiplex PCR; TCRdb lists only in-frame clones, some missing. The repertoire includes around 150,000 clones, approximately 76% of them detected once, and approximately 2% sits in the top ten. Sequenced input: PBMCs. These receptors were taken from a female donor in good health and CMV-seronegative.

This clone has only one observation. The rearrangement uses TRBV2 and TRBJ1-2; possibly TRBD1 for D (6 bases). Trimming removed 6 bases at V and 1 base at J, with 12 bases between. Germline lookup yields CDR1 SNHLY and CDR2 FYNNEI. The CDR3 spans 14 residues. The CDR3 loop reads CASSPQGINYGYTF. CDR3 in DNA: TGTGCCAGCAGCCCACAGGGTATTAACTATGGCTACACCTTC.

The chain combines TRBV7-2 with TRBJ1-4, with a possible D match to TRBD1 (5 bases). The CDR3 extends over 13 amino acids. V was trimmed by 5 bases and J by 6 bases, leaving 10 bases between them. Germline V gene lookup returns CDR1 SGHTA and CDR2 FQGNSA. The CDR3: CASSKLTDEKLFF. CDR3 nucleotide sequence: TGTGCCAGCAGCAAGCTGACAGATGAAAAACTGTTTTTT.

This chain links TRBV5-6 with TRBJ2-1, with TRBD1 matching over 7 bases. The V segment lost 4 bases and the J segment 2 bases; nucleotides outside the gene matches: 6. This CDR3 region has 15 residues. CDR1 is SGHDT and CDR2 is YYEEEE in the germline V gene. The CDR3 region has the DNA TGTGCCAGCAGCCCACAGGGGATCCCCTACAATGAGCAGTTCTTC. This encodes CASSPQGIPYNEQFF.

The genes are TRBV7-8 and TRBJ2-2, with D possibly matching TRBD2 (7 bases). Germline-derived CDR1 and CDR2 are SGHVS and FQNEAQ. The CDR3 length is 18 residues. Trimming left V 4 bases short and J 6 bases short, with 24 bases between. The CDR3 DNA reads as TGTGCCAGCAGCTCGAGAGGGGAGGGGGGCCAGGTTCCCGGGGAGCTGTTTTTT. Translated, it gives CASSSRGEGGQVPGELFF. Using reference TRBV7-8 and TRBJ2-2 for the parts outside the CDR3, the full variable domain is GAGVSQSPRYKVAKRGQDVALRCDPISGHVSLFWYQQALGQGPEFLTYFQNEAQLDKSGLPSDRFFAERPEGSVSTLKIQRTQQEDSAVYLCASSSRGEGGQVPGELFFGEGSRLTVL.

The chain recombines TRBV19 with TRBJ1-4, with D unclear. The CDR3 totals 17 residues. Per germline, CDR1 LNHDA and CDR2 SQIVND (reference sequence). The germline V and J ends were trimmed by 3 bases and 7 bases, with 21 bases remaining between them. The CDR3: CASSIDGNTDAFEKLFF. Written as DNA, the CDR3 is TGTGCCAGTAGTATCGACGGCAACACAGACGCGTTTGAAAAACTGTTTTTT. Using reference TRBV19 and TRBJ1-4 for the parts outside the CDR3, the full variable domain is DGGITQSPKYLFRKEGQNVTLSCEQNLNHDAMYWYRQDPGQGLRLIYYSQIVNDFQKGDIAEGYSVSREKKESFPLTVTSAQKNPTAFYLCASSIDGNTDAFEKLFFGSGTQLSVL.

A word on this clone: Other DNA sequences in the same sample also yield this CDR3. The V gene is TRBV5-1, the J gene TRBJ2-7; TRBD2 aligns across 8 bases. Trimming took 4 bases from V and 0 from J; bases not matched to a gene: 3. The CDR3 extends over 14 amino acids. The germline CDR1 and CDR2 sequences are SGHRS and YFSETQ. DNA for the CDR3: TGCGCCAGCAGCCCGAGCGGGAGCTCCTACGAGCAGTACTTC. This sequence encodes CASSPSGSSYEQYF.

This chain joins TRBV11-3 and TRBJ1-3; D remains ambiguous. The CDR3 contains 15 residues. With 6 bases removed from V and 0 bases from J, the gap between germline ends came to 12 bases. Germline CDR1 and CDR2: SGHNT and YENEEA. The CDR3 loop reads CASSTAFSSGNTIYF. The CDR3 DNA follows: TGTGCCAGCAGTACAGCTTTTAGCTCTGGAAACACCATATATTTT.

The rearrangement joins TRBV5-1 to TRBJ2-1; 12 positions match TRBD2. The length of the CDR3 is 15 residues. With 1 base clipped from V and 7 bases from J, the junction kept 3 bases outside the gene matches. Per germline, CDR1 SGHRS and CDR2 YFSETQ. CDR3 loop: CASSLMGLAGNEQFF. In DNA form, the CDR3 reads TGCGCCAGCAGCTTGATGGGACTAGCGGGTAATGAGCAGTTCTTC.

This clone has only a few counts. The chain is built from TRBV7-9 and TRBJ1-2, with D maybe TRBD1 (6 bases). The V end lost 1 base, the J end lost 0 bases, and 9 bases lay between the germline ends. This CDR3 spans 15 amino acids. Germline CDR1 SEHNR, CDR2 FQNEAQ (reference sequence). The CDR3 sequence: CASSLGTGTNYGYTF. The CDR3 DNA sequence: TGTGCCAGCAGCTTAGGAACAGGGACTAACTATGGCTACACCTTC. The full variable domain, with the rest looked up from reference TRBV7-9 and TRBJ1-2, is DTGVSQNPRHKITKRGQNVTFRCDPISEHNRLYWYRQTLGQGPEFLTYFQNEAQLEKSRLLSDRFSAERPKGSFSTLEIQRTEQGDSAMYLCASSLGTGTNYGYTFGSGTRLTVV.

The chain recombines TRBV2 with TRBJ2-3; perhaps TRBD2 as D (6 bases). This CDR3 spans 15 amino acids. The germline V gene encodes CDR1 SNHLY and CDR2 FYNNEI. Trimming removed 3 bases at V and 0 bases at J, with 10 bases between. The CDR3 is CASSDVLASTDTQYF. CDR3 DNA sequence: TGTGCCAGCAGTGATGTCCTAGCGAGCACAGATACGCAGTATTTT.

Only a few counts were recorded for this clone. The CDR3 coding sequence is TGTGCCAGCACCTACCAAGCGGGACCATACGAGCAGTACTTC. This gives the protein CASTYQAGPYEQYF. The rearrangement uses TRBV6-1 and TRBJ2-7; 7 nucleotides agree with TRBD2. The CDR3 runs 14 residues. V trimming: 7 bases; J trimming: 4 bases; junction bases outside the gene matches: 10. CDR1 is MNHNS, CDR2 SASEGT, per germline.

This chain connects TRBV7-3 to TRBJ2-3; no firm D call. The CDR3 has 13 amino acids. V was clipped by 4 bases and J by 9 bases, with 14 bases between them. Germline loops: CDR1 SGHTA, CDR2 FQGTGA. The DNA for the CDR3 is TGTGCCAGCAGCTCCTCAACTACCACGACGCAGTATTTT. It yields the protein CASSSSTTTTQYF.

This chain uses TRBV19 with TRBJ1-5, with a tentative D call TRBD1 (6 bases). Germline-derived CDR1 and CDR2 are LNHDA and SQIVND (reference sequence). The CDR3 spans 12 residues. The V and J ends lost 8 bases and 3 bases respectively, with 8 bases between them. The CDR3 nucleotides are TGTGCCAGTGGACAGAACAATCAGCCCCAGCATTTT. Translated: CASGQNNQPQHF.

The chain joins TRBV2 to TRBJ1-2; 8 positions agree with TRBD1. This CDR3 is 13 amino acids long. CDR1 SNHLY and CDR2 FYNNEI come from the germline V gene. V was pared by 3 bases and J by 7 bases, with 4 bases of the junction left unmatched. In DNA form, the CDR3 reads TGTGCCAGCAGTGACAGGGGGCAAGGTGGCTACACCTTC. Protein: CASSDRGQGGYTF.

The chain links TRBV23-1 to TRBJ1-1, with 12 bases lining up with TRBD1. TRBV23-1 is assigned to the ORF class and has an uncertain function. Trimming cost V 7 bases and J 6 bases; bases outside gene matches: 18. The length of the CDR3 is 18 residues. The CDR3 bases are TGCGCCAGCACCGGGTGGGGGGACAGGGGGCGCGAAAGGGCTGAAGCTTTCTTT. Its translation is CASTGWGDRGRERAEAFF.

The genes are TRBV7-9 and TRBJ2-5, with no clear D. Germline CDR1 and CDR2: SEHNR and FQNEAQ (reference sequence). V was pared by 3 bases and J by 5 bases, with 7 bases between. The CDR3 covers 12 residues. The CDR3 protein is CASSFSPETQYF. CDR3 sequence (DNA): TGTGCCAGCAGCTTCAGTCCGGAGACCCAGTACTTC.

This rearrangement joins TRBV7-2 to TRBJ1-5; weak D call: TRBD1 (5 bases). V was shortened by 5 bases and J by 1 base, with 24 bases between the two germline ends. This CDR3 region has 19 residues. The germline CDR1 and CDR2 sequences are SGHTA and FQGNSA. CDR3 in DNA: TGTGCCAGCAGCCCAAGGGGAGTTGGGGGGGGTAACAGCAATCAGCCCCAGCATTTT. This codes for CASSPRGVGGGNSNQPQHF. The entire variable domain, with the rest obtained from reference TRBV7-2 and TRBJ1-5, is as follows: GAGVSQSPSNKVTEKGKDVELRCDPISGHTALYWYRQSLGQGLEFLIYFQGNSAPDKSGLPSDRFSAERTGGSVSTLTIQRTQQEDSAVYLCASSPRGVGGGNSNQPQHFGDGTRLSIL.

The gene calls are TRBV5-1 and TRBJ1-2, with 7 bases fitting TRBD1. J gave up 3 bases and V 0 bases, and 17 bases lay outside the gene matches. Germline V CDR1 and CDR2: SGHRS, YFSETQ. The CDR3 is 19 amino acids. DNA of the CDR3: TGCGCCAGCAGCTTGGGGGCCGGGACAGTGACCTATAACGACTATGGCTACACCTTC. It yields the protein CASSLGAGTVTYNDYGYTF.

The chain is built from TRBV20-1 and TRBJ1-4, with a weak D call TRBD1 (5 bases). The CDR3 length is 11 residues. V was pared by 5 bases and J by 10 bases, with 11 bases between. Germline V CDR1 and CDR2: DFQATT, SNEGSKA (reference sequence). For the CDR3, the DNA is TGCAGTGCTTCGGGGGGGATAAAACTGTTTTTT. It codes for CSASGGIKLFF.

This clone was observed a handful of times. V gene TRBV9 combines with J gene TRBJ2-1, with D possibly matching TRBD2 (6 bases). The CDR3 has 16 amino acids. The germline V and J ends were trimmed by 0 bases and 0 bases, with 10 bases remaining between them. Germline V gene sequence: CDR1 SGDLS, CDR2 YYNGEE. In DNA, the CDR3 is TGTGCCAGCAGCGTAGACGCGGGACCCTCCTACAATGAGCAGTTCTTC. The encoded protein is CASSVDAGPSYNEQFF.

The chain employs TRBV7-2 and TRBJ1-1, with unresolved D. V lost 5 bases and J 1 base, leaving 11 bases between the germline ends. Germline CDR1 is SGHTA and CDR2 is FQGNSA. The CDR3 consists of 14 residues. CDR3 coding DNA: TGTGCCAGCAGCCCCCTAGGCGCGAACACTGAAGCTTTCTTT. Protein product: CASSPLGANTEAFF. Combining the CDR3 with reference TRBV7-2 and TRBJ1-1 gives the whole variable domain GAGVSQSPSNKVTEKGKDVELRCDPISGHTALYWYRQSLGQGLEFLIYFQGNSAPDKSGLPSDRFSAERTGGSVSTLTIQRTQQEDSAVYLCASSPLGANTEAFFGQGTRLTVV.

About this clone itself: Other nucleotide sequences in the sample specify the same CDR3. The rearrangement links TRBV2 to TRBJ1-2, with no clear D. The V gene lost 2 bases and the J gene lost 4 bases, with 5 bases spanning the gap. The CDR3 has 12 residues. The germline V gene encodes CDR1 SNHLY and CDR2 FYNNEI. The CDR3 DNA follows: TGTGCCAGCAGTGAACCAGGCTATGGCTACACCTTC. Translating gives CASSEPGYGYTF.

The chain couples TRBV2 to TRBJ1-5; TRBD1 agrees at 8 bases. The CDR3 is 13 amino acids. Germline CDR1 reads SNHLY; CDR2 reads FYNNEI. Trimming removed 4 bases from V and 5 bases from J; junction bases left unmatched: 1. The CDR3 nucleotides read TGTGCCAGCAGTGTGGACAGGGATCAGCCCCAGCATTTT. Translating it yields CASSVDRDQPQHF. The complete variable domain, with remaining parts taken from reference TRBV2 and TRBJ1-5, reads EPEVTQTPSHQVTQMGQEVILRCVPISNHLYFYWYRQILGQKVEFLVSFYNNEISEKSEIFDDQFSVERPDGSNFTLKIRSTKLEDSAMYFCASSVDRDQPQHFGDGTRLSIL.

The chain is built from TRBV10-2 and TRBJ2-7, with D perhaps TRBD1 (6 bases). The CDR3 extends over 11 amino acids. CDR1 is WSHSY, CDR2 SAAADI, per germline. Trimming cost V 6 bases and J 6 bases, with 9 bases left between them. The CDR3 is CASRQGREQYF. In DNA form, the CDR3 reads TGCGCCAGCAGACAGGGCCGCGAGCAGTACTTC.

V usage is TRBV2 and J usage is TRBJ1-2; possibly TRBD1 for D (5 bases). There are 13 residues in the CDR3. CDR1 is SNHLY and CDR2 is FYNNEI in the germline V gene. Between the trimmed V and J ends, which lost 6 bases and 0 bases, there was a span of 8 bases. The CDR3 here is CASSQQANYGYTF. The CDR3 DNA follows: TGTGCCAGCAGCCAACAGGCTAACTATGGCTACACCTTC.

The rearrangement joins TRBV2 to TRBJ1-5, with D unclear. The CDR3 sequence is 15 residues long. CDR1 and CDR2 from the germline V gene are SNHLY and FYNNEI. Deletions cut 6 bases from V and 5 bases from J, with 17 bases between. The CDR3 DNA reads as TGTGCCAGCAGCCGTACCGGGAATACAGATCAGCCCCAGCATTTT. This sequence encodes CASSRTGNTDQPQHF. Combining the CDR3 with reference TRBV2 and TRBJ1-5 gives the whole variable domain EPEVTQTPSHQVTQMGQEVILRCVPISNHLYFYWYRQILGQKVEFLVSFYNNEISEKSEIFDDQFSVERPDGSNFTLKIRSTKLEDSAMYFCASSRTGNTDQPQHFGDGTRLSIL.